The T cell receptor (beta chain) under discussion was sequenced for a study of Ad26.COV2.S vaccination and SARS-CoV-2 variants. This clone has more than one count but fewer than ten. The junction had 6 bases not matched to a gene; V was cut back by 5 bases and J by 4 bases. The CDR3 is made up of 14 amino acids. The germline gives CDR1 KGHSH, CDR2 LQKENI. Produced via immunoSEQ multiplex PCR; TCRdb's table is partial and in-frame only. There are a few hundred thousand clones in the sample; around nine tenths occur only once, and 1.5% to 2% lies in the top ten. Treatment described: about 20 received Ad26.COV2.S at low or high dose, single or two shots; 5 received placebo; per-sample allocation not given. Specimens were obtained on day 63 following the first vaccine or placebo injection.

The chain uses TRBV18 and TRBJ1-1, with 8 bases identical to TRBD1. The sequence was obtained from a person between 18 and 59 years old who received the Ad26.COV2.S COVID-19 vaccine or a placebo. This material consisted of peripheral blood, taken in a trial of Ad26.COV2.S vaccine versus placebo. CDR3 amino acids: CASSIGQGSTEAFF. The CDR3 nucleotides are TGTGCCAGCTCAATTGGACAGGGAAGCACTGAAGCTTTCTTT.